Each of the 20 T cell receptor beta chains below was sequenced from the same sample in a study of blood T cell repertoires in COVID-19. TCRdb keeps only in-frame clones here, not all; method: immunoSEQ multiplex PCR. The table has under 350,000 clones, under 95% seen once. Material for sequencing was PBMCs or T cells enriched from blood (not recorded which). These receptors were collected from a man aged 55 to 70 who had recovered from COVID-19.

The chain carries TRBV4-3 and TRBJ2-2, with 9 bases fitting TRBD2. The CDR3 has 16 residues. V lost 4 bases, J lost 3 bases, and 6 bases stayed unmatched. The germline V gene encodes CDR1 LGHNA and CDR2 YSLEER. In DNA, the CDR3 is TGCGCCAGCAGCCCAAATAGCGGGGGCCACACCGGGGAGCTGTTTTTT. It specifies CASSPNSGGHTGELFF.

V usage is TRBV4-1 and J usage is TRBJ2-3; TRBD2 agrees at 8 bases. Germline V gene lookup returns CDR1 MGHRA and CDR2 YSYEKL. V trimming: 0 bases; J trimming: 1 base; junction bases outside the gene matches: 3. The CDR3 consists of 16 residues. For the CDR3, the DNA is TGCGCCAGCAGCCAAGAGTTAGCGGGACGCACAGATACGCAGTATTTT. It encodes CASSQELAGRTDTQYF.

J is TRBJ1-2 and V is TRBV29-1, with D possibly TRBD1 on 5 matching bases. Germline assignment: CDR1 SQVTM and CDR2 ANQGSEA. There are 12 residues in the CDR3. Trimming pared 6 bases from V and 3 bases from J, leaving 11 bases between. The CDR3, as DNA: TGCAGCGTACAAACAGGTTACTATGGCTACACCTTC. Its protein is CSVQTGYYGYTF.

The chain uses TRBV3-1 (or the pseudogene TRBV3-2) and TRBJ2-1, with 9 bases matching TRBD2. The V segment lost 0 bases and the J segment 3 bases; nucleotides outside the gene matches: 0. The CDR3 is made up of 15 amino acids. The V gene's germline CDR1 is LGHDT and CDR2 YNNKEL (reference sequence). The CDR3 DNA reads TGTGCCAGCAGCCAAGAGCGGGGGGGCTACAATGAGCAGTTCTTC. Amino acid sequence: CASSQERGGYNEQFF.

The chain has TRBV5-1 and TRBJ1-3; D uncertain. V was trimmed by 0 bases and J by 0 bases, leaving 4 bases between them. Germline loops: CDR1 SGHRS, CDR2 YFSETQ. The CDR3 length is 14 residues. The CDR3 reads CASSLVSSGNTIYF. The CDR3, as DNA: TGCGCCAGCAGCTTGGTCAGCTCTGGAAACACCATATATTTT.

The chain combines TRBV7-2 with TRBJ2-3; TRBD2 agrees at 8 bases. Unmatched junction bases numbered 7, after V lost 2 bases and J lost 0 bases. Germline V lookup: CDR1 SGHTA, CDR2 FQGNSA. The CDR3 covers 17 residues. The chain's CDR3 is CASSLRVAGSSTDTQYF. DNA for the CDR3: TGTGCCAGCAGCTTAAGAGTAGCGGGATCTAGCACAGATACGCAGTATTTT.

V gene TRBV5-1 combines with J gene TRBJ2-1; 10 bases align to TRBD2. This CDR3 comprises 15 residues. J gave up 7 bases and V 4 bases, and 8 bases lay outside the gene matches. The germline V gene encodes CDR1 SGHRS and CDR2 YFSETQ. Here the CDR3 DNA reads TGCGCCAGCAGCACATTCAGCGGGAGGGCTAATGAGCAGTTCTTC. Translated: CASSTFSGRANEQFF.

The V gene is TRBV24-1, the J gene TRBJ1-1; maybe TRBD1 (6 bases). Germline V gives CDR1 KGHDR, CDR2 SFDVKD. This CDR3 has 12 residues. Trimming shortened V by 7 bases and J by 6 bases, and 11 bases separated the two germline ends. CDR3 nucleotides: TGTGCCACCAGAGGACAGAGCCCTGAAGCTTTCTTT. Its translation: CATRGQSPEAFF.

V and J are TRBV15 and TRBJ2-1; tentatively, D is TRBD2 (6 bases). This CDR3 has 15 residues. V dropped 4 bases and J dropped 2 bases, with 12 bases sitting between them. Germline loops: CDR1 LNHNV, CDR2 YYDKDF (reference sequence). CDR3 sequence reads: CATSIEGTAYNEQFF. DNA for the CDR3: TGTGCCACCAGCATCGAGGGGACTGCCTACAATGAGCAGTTCTTC.

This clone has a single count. As DNA, the CDR3 is TGTGCCAGCAGCACGGCCGGGACAGGGTACGGGACCCAGTACTTC. Translating it yields CASSTAGTGYGTQYF. This rearrangement joins TRBV11-2 to TRBJ2-5; 9 bases align to TRBD1. Trimming at V came to 5 bases and at J to 7 bases, leaving 11 bases not matched to a gene. The CDR3 runs 15 residues. The germline V gene encodes CDR1 SGHAT and CDR2 FQNNGV. The variable domain in full, completed from reference TRBV11-2 and TRBJ2-5, reads EAGVAQSPRYKIIEKRQSVAFWCNPISGHATLYWYQQILGQGPKLLIQFQNNGVVDDSQLPKDRFSAERLKGVDSTLKIQPAKLEDSAVYLCASSTAGTGYGTQYFGPGTRLLVL.

CDR3 amino acids: CASSSRVVGEKLFF. DNA of the CDR3: TGTGCCAGCAGCTCCAGGGTTGTAGGTGAAAAACTGTTTTTT. The V call is TRBV7-8, the J call TRBJ1-4, with D perhaps matching TRBD1 (5 bases). The CDR3 sequence is 14 residues long. V shed 4 bases and J shed 7 bases, with 13 bases lying between them. CDR1 and CDR2 from the germline V gene are SGHVS and FQNEAQ.

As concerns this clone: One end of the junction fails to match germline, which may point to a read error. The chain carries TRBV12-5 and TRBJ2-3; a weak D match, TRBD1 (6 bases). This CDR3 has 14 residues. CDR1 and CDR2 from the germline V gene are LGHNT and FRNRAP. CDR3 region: CASGLVTSTGTQYF. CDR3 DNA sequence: TGTGCTAGTGGTTTGGTAACATCGACAGGTACGCAGTATTTT.

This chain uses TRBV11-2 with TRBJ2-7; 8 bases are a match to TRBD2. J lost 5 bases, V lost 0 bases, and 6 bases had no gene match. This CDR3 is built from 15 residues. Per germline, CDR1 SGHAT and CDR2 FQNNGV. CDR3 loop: CASSLEGSGTHEQYF. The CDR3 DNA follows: TGTGCCAGCAGCTTAGAGGGTAGCGGGACCCACGAGCAGTACTTC.

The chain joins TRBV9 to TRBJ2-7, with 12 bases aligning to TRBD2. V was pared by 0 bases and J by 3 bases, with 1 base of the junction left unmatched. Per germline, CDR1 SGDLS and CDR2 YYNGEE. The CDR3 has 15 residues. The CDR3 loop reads CASSVASGGVYEQYF. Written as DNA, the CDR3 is TGTGCCAGCAGCGTAGCTAGCGGGGGGGTCTACGAGCAGTACTTC.

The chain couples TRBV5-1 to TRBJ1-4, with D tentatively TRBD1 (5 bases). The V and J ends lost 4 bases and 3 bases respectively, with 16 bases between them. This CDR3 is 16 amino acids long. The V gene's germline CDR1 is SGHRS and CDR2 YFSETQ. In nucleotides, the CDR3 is TGCGCCAGCAGCGCCGTTGGGGGGGTGGCTAATGAAAAACTGTTTTTT. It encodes CASSAVGGVANEKLFF. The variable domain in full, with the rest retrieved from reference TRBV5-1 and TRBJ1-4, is KAGVTQTPRYLIKTRGQQVTLSCSPISGHRSVSWYQQTPGQGLQFLFEYFSETQRNKGNFPGRFSGRQFSNSRSEMNVSTLELGDSALYLCASSAVGGVANEKLFFGSGTQLSVL.

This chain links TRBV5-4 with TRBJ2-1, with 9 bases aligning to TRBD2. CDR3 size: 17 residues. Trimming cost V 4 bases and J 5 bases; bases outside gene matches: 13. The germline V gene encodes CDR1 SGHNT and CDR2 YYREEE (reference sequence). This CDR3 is CASSKLAGLAGNNEQFF. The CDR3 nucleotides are TGTGCCAGCAGCAAACTCGCCGGGCTAGCGGGAAACAATGAGCAGTTCTTC.

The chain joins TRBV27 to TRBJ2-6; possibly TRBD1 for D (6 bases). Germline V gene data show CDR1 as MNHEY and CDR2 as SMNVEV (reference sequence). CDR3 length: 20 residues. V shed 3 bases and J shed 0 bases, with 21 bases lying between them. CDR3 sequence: CASSLEFLETGLSGANVLTF. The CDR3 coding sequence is TGTGCCAGCAGTTTGGAGTTTCTAGAGACAGGACTCTCTGGGGCCAACGTCCTGACTTTC.

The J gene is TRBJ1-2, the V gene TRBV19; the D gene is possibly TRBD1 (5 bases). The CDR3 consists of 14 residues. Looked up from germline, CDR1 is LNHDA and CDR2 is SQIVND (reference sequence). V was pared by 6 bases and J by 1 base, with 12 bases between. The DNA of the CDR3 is TGTGCCAGTAGGCTGACAGACCGTAACTATGGCTACACCTTC. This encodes CASRLTDRNYGYTF.

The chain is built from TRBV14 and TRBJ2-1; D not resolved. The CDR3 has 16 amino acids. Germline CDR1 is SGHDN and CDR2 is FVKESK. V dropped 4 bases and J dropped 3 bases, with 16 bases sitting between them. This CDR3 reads CASSPTRRLHYNEQFF. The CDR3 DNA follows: TGTGCCAGCAGCCCGACGCGGCGGCTCCACTACAATGAGCAGTTCTTC.

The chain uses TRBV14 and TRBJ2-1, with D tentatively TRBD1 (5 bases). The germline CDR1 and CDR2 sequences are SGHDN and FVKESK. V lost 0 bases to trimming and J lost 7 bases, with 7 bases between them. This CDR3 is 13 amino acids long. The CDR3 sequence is CASSQDWTNEQFF. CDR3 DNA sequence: TGTGCCAGCAGCCAAGATTGGACAAATGAGCAGTTCTTC.